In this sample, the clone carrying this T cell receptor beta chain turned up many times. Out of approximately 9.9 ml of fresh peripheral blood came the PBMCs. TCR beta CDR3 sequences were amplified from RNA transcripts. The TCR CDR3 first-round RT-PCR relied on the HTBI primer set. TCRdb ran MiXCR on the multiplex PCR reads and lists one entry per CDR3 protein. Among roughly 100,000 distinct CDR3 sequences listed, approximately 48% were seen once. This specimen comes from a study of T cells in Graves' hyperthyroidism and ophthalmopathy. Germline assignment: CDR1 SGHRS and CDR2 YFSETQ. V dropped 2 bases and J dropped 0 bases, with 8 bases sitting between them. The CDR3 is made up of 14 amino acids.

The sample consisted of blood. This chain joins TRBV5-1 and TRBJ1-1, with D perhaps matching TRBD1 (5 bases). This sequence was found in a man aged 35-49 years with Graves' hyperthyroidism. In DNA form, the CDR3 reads TGCGCCAGCAGCTTCGACAGTATGAACACTGAAGCTTTCTTT. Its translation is CASSFDSMNTEAFF.